The 26 T cell receptor beta chains given below trace back to one sample, sequenced in a study of somatic mutations in cytotoxic T cells in rheumatoid arthritis. Assay used: immunoSEQ multiplex PCR; TCRdb lists only in-frame clones, some missing. The sample yields several thousand clones, about four fifths seen once. Sequenced sample: CD8+ T cells sorted from blood. These receptors came from an adult with rheumatoid arthritis.

The chain couples TRBV7-2 to TRBJ1-5; D remains unclear. V was clipped by 0 bases and J by 3 bases, with 9 bases between them. The germline gives CDR1 SGHTA, CDR2 FQGNSA. The CDR3 has 15 residues. The CDR3, as DNA: TGTGCCAGCAGCTTAGCGTCCGGCAACAATCAGCCCCAGCATTTT. Translated: CASSLASGNNQPQHF.

To note about this clone: The identical CDR3 is also encoded by other nucleotide sequences in the sample. V gene TRBV4-2 combines with J gene TRBJ1-2; tentative D call: TRBD1 (5 bases). V lost 0 bases and J 4 bases, leaving 18 bases between the germline ends. Germline loops: CDR1 LGHNA, CDR2 YNFKEQ. This CDR3 spans 17 amino acids. The CDR3 loop is CASSQEMGQLNLYGYTF. CDR3 coding DNA: TGTGCCAGCAGCCAAGAAATGGGGCAGCTAAACCTCTATGGCTACACCTTC.

The chain is built from TRBV6-5 and TRBJ2-3; TRBD1 agrees at 7 bases. Trimming took 5 bases from V and 2 from J; bases not matched to a gene: 7. This CDR3 has 15 amino acids. Germline CDR1 and CDR2: MNHEY and SVGAGI. In DNA, the CDR3 is TGTGCCAGCAGTCAAACAGGGGTGTTCACAGATACGCAGTATTTT. Translating gives CASSQTGVFTDTQYF.

The CDR3 DNA reads TGTGCCAGCAGCGCGTGGGACAGGGGGTACGAGCAGTACTTC. Protein sequence: CASSAWDRGYEQYF. The chain joins TRBV9 to TRBJ2-7; 11 nucleotides agree with TRBD1. J was trimmed by 4 bases and V by 3 bases; bases with no gene match: 3. The length of the CDR3 is 14 residues. Germline V gene sequence: CDR1 SGDLS, CDR2 YYNGEE.

The CDR3 DNA reads as TGTGCCAGCAGCTCCGGGGGGGTTCAAGAGACCCAGTACTTC. Amino acid sequence: CASSSGGVQETQYF. The chain couples TRBV7-6 to TRBJ2-5, with 8 bases lining up with TRBD2. The CDR3 length is 14 residues. V lost 4 bases to trimming and J lost 2 bases; unmatched junction nucleotides: 3. From germline, CDR1 is SGHVS and CDR2 FNYEAQ.

This chain joins TRBV28 and TRBJ2-7; D unclear. CDR1 and CDR2 (germline): MDHEN, SYDVKM. The CDR3 runs 14 residues. Trimming pared 2 bases from V and 5 bases from J, leaving 13 bases between. The CDR3 region is CASSLRSGKNEQYV. CDR3 DNA sequence: TGTGCCAGCAGTTTAAGATCGGGTAAAAACGAGCAGTACGTC.

This chain connects TRBV11-2 to TRBJ2-2; no clear D. Germline lookup yields CDR1 SGHAT and CDR2 FQNNGV. This CDR3 comprises 14 residues. V lost 9 bases and J 5 bases, leaving 16 bases between the germline ends. Written as DNA, the CDR3 is TGTGCCAGGATCCAAACGGATTTTACCGGGGAGCTGTTTTTT. Its protein is CARIQTDFTGELFF.

The J gene is TRBJ2-5, the V gene TRBV5-4; no definite D call. The assigned J gene may be wrong: the sequence end matches TRBJ2-7 better. The CDR3 consists of 14 residues. Per germline, CDR1 SGHNT and CDR2 YYREEE (reference sequence). The DNA of the CDR3 is TGTGCCAGCAGCTTGCAGTTCAGCTCCTACGAGCAGTACTTC. It yields the protein CASSLQFSSYEQYF.

V and J are TRBV9 and TRBJ1-4; a possible D gene is TRBD1 (5 bases). V shed 3 bases and J shed 7 bases, with 16 bases lying between them. Germline CDR1 SGDLS, CDR2 YYNGEE. The CDR3 has 15 amino acids. Written as DNA, the CDR3 is TGTGCCAGCAGCGCCCGGGACGACGGAGTTGAAAAACTGTTTTTT. This translates into CASSARDDGVEKLFF.

The chain has TRBV10-3 and TRBJ2-3; D remains ambiguous. The V end lost 3 bases, the J end lost 6 bases, and 13 bases lay between the germline ends. Germline CDR1 ENHRY, CDR2 SYGVKD. CDR3 size: 14 residues. CDR3 nucleotides: TGTGCCATCAGTGACGGTGGGGTCGCCGATACGCAGTATTTT. The encoded protein is CAISDGGVADTQYF.

This chain uses TRBV7-3 with TRBJ1-2; tentative D call: TRBD1 (6 bases). This CDR3 contains 13 residues. V lost 4 bases and J lost 13, with 19 bases in between. Per the germline V gene, CDR1 is SGHTA and CDR2 is FQGTGA. CDR3 bases: TGTGCCAGCAGCTCCCAAGGGGACAAGGTTCGCACCTTC. It is translated as CASSSQGDKVRTF.

V usage is TRBV7-7 and J usage is TRBJ1-5, with TRBD1 matching over 8 bases. V was clipped by 5 bases and J by 7 bases; unmatched bases: 4. Germline CDR1 is SSHAT and CDR2 is FNYEAQ (reference sequence). The CDR3 is 13 residues long. DNA of the CDR3: TGTGCCAGCAGCGGACAGGGACACCAGCCCCAGCATTTT. It yields the protein CASSGQGHQPQHF. Full variable domain (remainder filled in from reference TRBV7-7 and TRBJ1-5): GAGVSQSPRYKVTKRGQDVTLRCDPISSHATLYWYQQALGQGPEFLTYFNYEAQPDKSGLPSDRFSAERPEGSISTLTIQRTEQRDSAMYRCASSGQGHQPQHFGDGTRLSIL.

The chain recombines TRBV2 with TRBJ1-3, with 8 bases fitting TRBD1. Unmatched junction bases numbered 2, after V lost 7 bases and J lost 0 bases. The CDR3 consists of 14 residues. CDR1 is SNHLY and CDR2 is FYNNEI in the germline V gene. In DNA, the CDR3 is TGTGCCAGCACTGGGACAGGCTCTGGAAACACCATATATTTT. This codes for CASTGTGSGNTIYF.

The V call is TRBV7-5, the J call TRBJ1-5. TRBV7-5 is annotated as a pseudogene. CDR3 length: 15 amino acids. CDR3 nucleotide sequence: TGTGTCAGCAGAGGCGGGGACTATAGCAATCAGCCCCAGCATTTT. Translating gives CVSRGGDYSNQPQHF.

The V gene is TRBV19, the J gene TRBJ1-3, with D unresolved. This CDR3 region has 15 residues. Trimming took off 7 bases at V and 4 bases at J, with 17 bases between the two ends. Germline CDR1 is LNHDA and CDR2 is SQIVND (reference sequence). This chain's CDR3 is CASTPPAGLGNTIYF. The CDR3 DNA reads as TGTGCCAGTACCCCTCCGGCAGGATTGGGAAACACCATATATTTT. The full variable domain, completed using reference TRBV19 and TRBJ1-3, is DGGITQSPKYLFRKEGQNVTLSCEQNLNHDAMYWYRQDPGQGLRLIYYSQIVNDFQKGDIAEGYSVSREKKESFPLTVTSAQKNPTAFYLCASTPPAGLGNTIYFGEGSWLTVV.

By sample share, this clone is large. CDR3 DNA sequence: TGCGCCAGCAGCCGAAGCGGGGGGGCCTACGAGCAGTACTTC. Amino acids: CASSRSGGAYEQYF. The chain employs TRBV5-1 and TRBJ2-7; 10 bases fit TRBD2. The CDR3 runs to 14 residues. With 4 bases clipped from V and 2 bases from J, the junction kept 3 bases outside the gene matches. Germline values: CDR1 SGHRS, CDR2 YFSETQ. The entire variable domain, with the rest obtained from reference TRBV5-1 and TRBJ2-7, is as follows: KAGVTQTPRYLIKTRGQQVTLSCSPISGHRSVSWYQQTPGQGLQFLFEYFSETQRNKGNFPGRFSGRQFSNSRSEMNVSTLELGDSALYLCASSRSGGAYEQYFGPGTRLTVT.

V gene TRBV4-3 combines with J gene TRBJ1-6; D is unclear. The V gene's germline CDR1 is LGHNA and CDR2 YSLEER. V dropped 0 bases and J dropped 7 bases, with 7 bases sitting between them. This CDR3 is 14 amino acids long. The CDR3 DNA reads TGCGCCAGCAGCCAAGAACTAAAGAATTCACCCCTCCACTTT. It encodes CASSQELKNSPLHF.

The chain carries TRBV2 and TRBJ2-1; 12 bases are a match to TRBD2. This CDR3 has 15 residues. Germline CDR1 reads SNHLY; CDR2 reads FYNNEI. V was pared by 10 bases and J by 2 bases, with 6 bases of the junction left unmatched. This chain's CDR3 is CAILAGGQTYNEQFF. The CDR3 DNA is TGTGCCATACTAGCGGGGGGTCAGACCTACAATGAGCAGTTCTTC.

The V gene is TRBV15, the J gene TRBJ2-1, with unresolved D. V was cut by 6 bases and J by 4 bases, with 7 bases left in between. CDR1 is LNHNV, CDR2 YYDKDF, per germline (reference sequence). The CDR3 is 12 amino acids. CDR3 sequence (DNA): TGTGCCACCAGTCGAGCTTACAATGAGCAGTTCTTC. Its translation is CATSRAYNEQFF.

The chain has TRBV28 and TRBJ2-1, with TRBD2 matching over 7 bases. This CDR3 is 17 amino acids long. The germline V gene encodes CDR1 MDHEN and CDR2 SYDVKM. The J segment lost 4 bases and the V segment lost 4 bases, leaving 13 bases of the junction unmatched. CDR3 sequence (DNA): TGTGCCAGCAGTTCAAGACTAGCCCCCTTTAGATACAATGAGCAGTTCTTC. Translation: CASSSRLAPFRYNEQFF.

This clone is large (0.1 to 1%) in the sample. J is TRBJ2-7 and V is TRBV27; D is perhaps TRBD1 (5 bases). CDR1 and CDR2 from the germline V gene are MNHEY and SMNVEV (reference sequence). The CDR3 length is 16 residues. Between the trimmed V and J ends, which lost 0 bases and 4 bases, there was a span of 16 bases. The CDR3 loop is CASSLSGWGREYEQYF. In nucleotides, the CDR3 is TGTGCCAGCAGTTTATCGGGTTGGGGCAGAGAGTACGAGCAGTACTTC.

Here the CDR3 reads CASSEEWRGTEAFF. The DNA of the CDR3 is TGTGCCAGCAGTGAAGAATGGAGGGGCACTGAAGCTTTCTTT. The rearrangement joins TRBV6-1 to TRBJ1-1, with D possibly TRBD1 on 5 matching bases. Germline V gives CDR1 MNHNS, CDR2 SASEGT. The length of the CDR3 is 14 residues. V shed 1 base and J shed 4 bases, with 10 bases lying between them.

The chain links TRBV5-3 to TRBJ1-2; D call uncertain. TRBV5-3 counts as an open reading frame of uncertain function. The CDR3 length is 12 residues. V dropped 4 bases and J dropped 5 bases, with 9 bases sitting between them. Here the CDR3 reads CARSPGGYGYTF. The CDR3 DNA reads TGTGCCAGAAGCCCGGGTGGTTATGGCTACACCTTC.

This clone was observed a handful of times. The V gene is TRBV6-5, the J gene TRBJ1-1; D is possibly TRBD1 (5 bases). This CDR3 has 13 residues. V lost 7 bases and J lost 6, with 15 bases in between. Germline lookup yields CDR1 MNHEY and CDR2 SVGAGI. Here the CDR3 reads CASTHPGAPEAFF. In DNA form, the CDR3 reads TGTGCCAGCACCCACCCTGGGGCTCCTGAAGCTTTCTTT.

The chain is built from TRBV29-1 and TRBJ1-3, with D unresolved. The CDR3 sequence is 14 residues long. V was pared by 4 bases and J by 2 bases, with 12 bases between. Germline assignment: CDR1 SQVTM and CDR2 ANQGSEA. The CDR3 reads CSVGERSAGNTIYF. The CDR3 nucleotides read TGCAGCGTTGGGGAAAGAAGCGCTGGAAACACCATATATTTT.

The chain links TRBV11-2 to TRBJ1-5; TRBD1 is a possible D gene (5 bases). Germline V CDR1 and CDR2: SGHAT, FQNNGV. V lost 5 bases and J lost 2, with 13 bases in between. The CDR3 contains 15 residues. The CDR3 DNA follows: TGTGCCAGCAGCAAAACAGGAGGCGGCAATCAGCCCCAGCATTTT. Amino acids: CASSKTGGGNQPQHF.